These T cell receptor beta chains were read from a single sample in a study of control samples from healthy donors and cancer patients. TCRdb's table, derived via immunoSEQ multiplex PCR, lists solely in-frame clones and lacks some. The sample shows about 120,000 clones, approximately 90% of them seen only once. The sequencing sample was made of blood. All receptors derive from a woman younger than 30 in good health. Both conserved end residues are part of each CDR3. The D gene is left open where the match is weak. Size values are once, few and many counts, or a class for expanded clones, and some rows have none.

abundance,j_gene,v_gene,d_gene,CDR3nt,CDR3aa
NA,TRBJ2-1,TRBV3-1/TRBV3-2,TRBD2,TGTGCCAGCAGCCAAGATTCACTAGCGGGAATCTACAATGAGCAGTTCTTC,CASSQDSLAGIYNEQFF
NA,TRBJ2-5,TRBV10-1,TRBD1,TGCGCCAGCAGTGGGACAGGGGGCCTTGAGACCCAGTACTTC,CASSGTGGLETQYF
NA,TRBJ2-7,TRBV7-8,TRBD1,TGTGCCAGCAGCTTAGGTAGAGGACAGGGCCCCTACGAGCAGTACTTC,CASSLGRGQGPYEQYF
NA,TRBJ2-5,TRBV28,TRBD2,TGTGCCAGCAGTATGAGCGGGATGGGGGAGACCCAGTACTTC,CASSMSGMGETQYF
NA,TRBJ2-2,TRBV12-3/TRBV12-4,NA,TGTGCCAGCAGTCTCGGGGCCGGGGAGCTGTTTTTT,CASSLGAGELFF
few,TRBJ1-1,TRBV7-9,NA,TGTGCCAGCAGCTTTGTGAACACTGAAGCTTTCTTT,CASSFVNTEAFF
NA,TRBJ1-1,TRBV27,TRBD1,TGTGCCAGCAGTTTACTGGACCCGGGACAGGAAGCTTTCTTT,CASSLLDPGQEAFF
once,TRBJ2-7,TRBV7-8,NA,TGTGCCAGCAGCTTAGCGTTAATAGGGGGGGCCATAGGTTACGAGCAGTACTTC,CASSLALIGGAIGYEQYF
once,TRBJ2-7,TRBV4-3,TRBD1,TGCGCCAGCAGCCAAACCGGGACAGGGGCCTACGAGCAGTACTTC,CASSQTGTGAYEQYF
NA,TRBJ1-5,TRBV28,TRBD1,TGTGCCAGCAGTTTACCACAGGGGATCAATCAGCCCCAGCATTTT,CASSLPQGINQPQHF
NA,TRBJ2-1,TRBV6-1,TRBD1,TGTGCCAGCAGTGAGGACAGGGGGCCCAACAATGAGCAGTTCTTC,CASSEDRGPNNEQFF
NA,TRBJ2-7,TRBV18,NA,TGTGCCAGCTCACCGGTCTACGAGCAGTACTTC,CASSPVYEQYF
NA,TRBJ2-3,TRBV5-4,NA,TGTGCCAGCAGCCTTGGGGGGCGCACAGATACGCAGTATTTT,CASSLGGRTDTQYF
NA,TRBJ2-7,TRBV11-2,NA,TGTGCCAGCAGCTTCGGGACACCTTACGAGCAGTACTTC,CASSFGTPYEQYF
once,TRBJ2-7,TRBV27,NA,TGTGCCAGCAGTTTAACGCTTAGCTCCTACGAGCAGTACTTC,CASSLTLSSYEQYF
NA,TRBJ1-1,TRBV10-2,NA,TGCGCCAGCAGTGACGTTCGGGGGGGGAACACTGAAGCTTTCTTT,CASSDVRGGNTEAFF
once,TRBJ1-3,TRBV28,TRBD1,TGTGCCAGCAGAGGGGACCGGGACAGGGTAGGCTCTGGAAACACCATATATTTT,CASRGDRDRVGSGNTIYF
NA,TRBJ1-2,TRBV7-2,TRBD1,TGTGCCAGCATCGGGGGACAGTACCTTAACTATGGCTACACCTTC,CASIGGQYLNYGYTF
NA,TRBJ2-3,TRBV13,NA,TGTGCCAGCAGCTTCGCAGGCCTGACAGGCGGGTCAGATACGCAGTATTTT,CASSFAGLTGGSDTQYF
NA,TRBJ2-2,TRBV19,NA,TGTGCCAGTAGTACGGGACGGACGAACACCGGGGAGCTGTTTTTT,CASSTGRTNTGELFF
NA,TRBJ1-1,TRBV27,NA,TGTGCCAGCATAAACCCCCCTGGGACTGAAGCTTTCTTT,CASINPPGTEAFF
few,TRBJ1-3,TRBV7-8,NA,TGTGCCAGCAGTATGTCTGGAAACACCATATATTTT,CASSMSGNTIYF
NA,TRBJ1-5,TRBV9,NA,TGTGCCAGCAGCGTAGACGGGGATGGCAATCAGCCCCAGCATTTT,CASSVDGDGNQPQHF
once,TRBJ1-6,TRBV12-3/TRBV12-4,NA,TGTGCCAGCAGTCCCCGGTGGGATTCACCCCTCCACTTT,CASSPRWDSPLHF
NA,TRBJ2-7,TRBV7-2,NA,TGTGCCAGCAGCTTAGCAGACAGGTACTACGAGCAGTACTTC,CASSLADRYYEQYF
NA,TRBJ2-3,TRBV4-3,TRBD1,TGCGCCAGCAGCCAGGGGGACAGGGAAACAGATACGCAGTATTTT,CASSQGDRETDTQYF
few,TRBJ1-1,TRBV28,TRBD1,TGTGCCAGCAGCACTCCAAGGACAGGGGGCTTTGGCACAGCTTTCTTT,CASSTPRTGGFGTAFF
NA,TRBJ1-2,TRBV28,NA,TGTGCCAGCAATACAGGGTCCCGGCCGGGTGGCTACACCTTC,CASNTGSRPGGYTF
NA,TRBJ2-1,TRBV7-3,TRBD2,TGTGCCAGCAGCTCGGGACTAGCGGGGGACAATGAGCAGTTCTTC,CASSSGLAGDNEQFF
NA,TRBJ1-2,TRBV7-2,NA,TGTGCCAGCAGCCCATACTTGGACAGAGACTATGGCTACACCTTC,CASSPYLDRDYGYTF
NA,TRBJ2-5,TRBV6-5,NA,TGTGCCAGCAGTCTCCGGACAATTCAAGAGACCCAGTACTTC,CASSLRTIQETQYF
NA,TRBJ2-7,TRBV7-2,TRBD2,TGTGCCAGCAGCTTAGTCTCTACCGCTAGCGGGACCCCCTACGAGCAGTACTTC,CASSLVSTASGTPYEQYF
NA,TRBJ1-2,TRBV29-1,TRBD1,TGCAGCGTTGAAGATCGAGGACAGGGGGCCAGGCCAGGCTACACCTTC,CSVEDRGQGARPGYTF
NA,TRBJ1-3,TRBV27,NA,TGTGCCAGCAGTTTATCCGGGGGAAACACCATATATTTT,CASSLSGGNTIYF
NA,TRBJ2-6,TRBV9,NA,TGTGCCAGCAGCCGCGGACATCTAGGCTCTGGGGCCAACGTCCTGACTTTC,CASSRGHLGSGANVLTF
NA,TRBJ1-4,TRBV2,NA,TGTGCCAGCATTCGACGTTTAGGGCAGACTAATGAAAAACTGTTTTTT,CASIRRLGQTNEKLFF
NA,TRBJ2-1,TRBV7-8,TRBD2,TGTGCCAGCAGCCCCGGACTAGGACCGGACAATGAGCAGTTCTTC,CASSPGLGPDNEQFF
NA,TRBJ2-7,TRBV7-9,NA,TGTGCCAGCAGCCGTAAGGGAAGCTCCTACGAGCAGTACTTC,CASSRKGSSYEQYF
NA,TRBJ2-3,TRBV2,NA,TGTGCCAGCATGGTCGGAGATACGCAGTATTTT,CASMVGDTQYF
NA,TRBJ2-7,TRBV5-4,NA,TGTGCCAGCAGCCCCTCGGGACGGGGGCCCCACGAGCAGTACTTC,CASSPSGRGPHEQYF
NA,TRBJ1-1,TRBV23-1,TRBD1,TGCGCCAGCAGTCAAGCCTTGGACTTACAGGGGCGGGACACTGAAGCTTTCTTT,CASSQALDLQGRDTEAFF
NA,TRBJ2-2,TRBV28,NA,TGTGCCATGGGCGGCAGATACACCGGGGAGCTGTTTTTT,CAMGGRYTGELFF
NA,TRBJ1-2,TRBV28,TRBD1,TGTGCCAGCAGCTGGGGGACAGATGGCTACACCTTC,CASSWGTDGYTF
once,TRBJ1-4,TRBV7-2,TRBD1,TGTGCCAGCAGCTTATATGGTCAGGGGGCAGGGGAAAAACTGTTTTTT,CASSLYGQGAGEKLFF
NA,TRBJ1-6,TRBV20-1,NA,TGCAGTGCTAGTCTAGTGTCAGGGCACTCCTATAATTCACCCCTCCACTTT,CSASLVSGHSYNSPLHF
NA,TRBJ2-5,TRBV5-1,NA,TGCGCCAGCAGCTTGTTTGGTGGGTCGGAGACCCAGTACTTC,CASSLFGGSETQYF
NA,TRBJ2-7,TRBV27,NA,TGTGCCAGTTGCACGGGGGGCGGAGGCTCCTACGAGCAGTACTTC,CASCTGGGGSYEQYF
NA,TRBJ1-1,TRBV3-1/TRBV3-2,NA,TGTGCCAGCAGCCAAGAGGGGGTTAGAGCTTTCTTT,CASSQEGVRAFF
NA,TRBJ2-7,TRBV5-6,NA,TGTGCCAGCAGCTTGGGAGACCTCACCACCTACGAGCAGTACTTC,CASSLGDLTTYEQYF
few,TRBJ1-6,TRBV5-1,NA,TGCGCCAGCAGCCCCATCGAAAGCTCCTATAATTCACCCCTCCACTTT,CASSPIESSYNSPLHF
NA,TRBJ1-1,TRBV9,NA,TGTGCCAGCAGCCCGCTGGAGAACACTGAAGCTTTCTTT,CASSPLENTEAFF
NA,TRBJ1-5,TRBV6-2/TRBV6-3,NA,TGTGCCAGCAGTTACTCGTCCCCCGGGGGCAATCAGCCCCAGCATTTT,CASSYSSPGGNQPQHF